This T cell receptor beta chain was sequenced for a study of blood T cell repertoires in COVID-19 (TCRdb year 2020). As for the study more broadly: Samples covering the acute and convalescent phases of COVID-19 were provided by collaborators in the United States, Italy and Spain. The material from the prospective study consisted of cDNA or gDNA derived from T cells, B-cell-depleted T cells, or PBMCs. Subjects who had been exposed to COVID-19, were actively infected with it, or had recovered from it provided the deeply sampled blood TCRbeta repertoires that made up the dataset. The repertoires were made available in a free public database intended to serve as a resource for research on the immune response to SARS-CoV-2. The samples were drawn from two sources: the first 160 participants of the ongoing ImmuneRACE study, and 1,000 to 1,500 subjects contributed by 6 global collaborators. Sample metadata almost always included a de-identified subject ID, COVID-19 status, age in years and sex. Where available, HLA class I and class II types were taken from metadata supplied by the sample provider and were not determined by assay-based typing.

General findings and caveats noted by the study authors: The quantity of clinical and demographic metadata differed by source and by participant and was supplied without curation.

TCRbeta CDR3 regions were amplified from genomic DNA by means of the immunoSEQ Assay, a bias-controlled multiplex PCR. The authors processed their data as follows. The number of nucleated cells in each sample was estimated from the amplification of reference gene primers within the assay. Sequence reads were collapsed and filtered to measure the absolute abundance of every unique TCRbeta CDR3 rearrangement. For each sample, productive Simpson clonality was calculated by taking the square root of Simpson's diversity index across productive rearrangements. TCRdb holds this immuneACCESS table with in-frame rearrangements only. Some clones are missing; in checked studies, unresolved V genes explain under half, and the rest has no known cause. The V and J calls and the clone size are those of that table, but D and trimming were determined from the DNA. The sample table lists 95,000 to 110,000 clones, around four fifths of them with a count of one. Of the sample, around 11% falls within the top ten clones.

A remark on this clone: There is no known antigen for this receptor. Qualities for individual bases were not recorded, and no much larger clone is one base off.

Each collaborating institution followed its own protocols to collect whole blood in K2EDTA tubes. For TCRbeta analysis, collaborators shipped samples in one of three forms: frozen whole blood, isolated PBMCs, or DNA extracted from either of those sample types. For CDR1 and CDR2, the germline V gene (reference sequence) lists LGHDT and YNNKEL. V and J are trimmed by 1 base and 7 bases, and the gene matches miss 10 bases of the junction. There are 18 amino acids in the CDR3, from cysteine to phenylalanine inclusive. Only the CDR3 part of the read is kept: 54 bases, read in frame from the first base. The V and J segments used are TRBV3-1 (or the pseudogene TRBV3-2) and TRBJ2-1; a stretch of 13 junction bases matches TRBD2. Specimen: peripheral blood. This sequence was found in a human donor in a cohort sampled during active COVID-19. The DNA sequence is TGTGCCAGCAGCCAAGTTCAGACTAGCGGGGGGACAATTAATGAGCAGTTCTTC. It encodes CASSQVQTSGGTINEQFF.